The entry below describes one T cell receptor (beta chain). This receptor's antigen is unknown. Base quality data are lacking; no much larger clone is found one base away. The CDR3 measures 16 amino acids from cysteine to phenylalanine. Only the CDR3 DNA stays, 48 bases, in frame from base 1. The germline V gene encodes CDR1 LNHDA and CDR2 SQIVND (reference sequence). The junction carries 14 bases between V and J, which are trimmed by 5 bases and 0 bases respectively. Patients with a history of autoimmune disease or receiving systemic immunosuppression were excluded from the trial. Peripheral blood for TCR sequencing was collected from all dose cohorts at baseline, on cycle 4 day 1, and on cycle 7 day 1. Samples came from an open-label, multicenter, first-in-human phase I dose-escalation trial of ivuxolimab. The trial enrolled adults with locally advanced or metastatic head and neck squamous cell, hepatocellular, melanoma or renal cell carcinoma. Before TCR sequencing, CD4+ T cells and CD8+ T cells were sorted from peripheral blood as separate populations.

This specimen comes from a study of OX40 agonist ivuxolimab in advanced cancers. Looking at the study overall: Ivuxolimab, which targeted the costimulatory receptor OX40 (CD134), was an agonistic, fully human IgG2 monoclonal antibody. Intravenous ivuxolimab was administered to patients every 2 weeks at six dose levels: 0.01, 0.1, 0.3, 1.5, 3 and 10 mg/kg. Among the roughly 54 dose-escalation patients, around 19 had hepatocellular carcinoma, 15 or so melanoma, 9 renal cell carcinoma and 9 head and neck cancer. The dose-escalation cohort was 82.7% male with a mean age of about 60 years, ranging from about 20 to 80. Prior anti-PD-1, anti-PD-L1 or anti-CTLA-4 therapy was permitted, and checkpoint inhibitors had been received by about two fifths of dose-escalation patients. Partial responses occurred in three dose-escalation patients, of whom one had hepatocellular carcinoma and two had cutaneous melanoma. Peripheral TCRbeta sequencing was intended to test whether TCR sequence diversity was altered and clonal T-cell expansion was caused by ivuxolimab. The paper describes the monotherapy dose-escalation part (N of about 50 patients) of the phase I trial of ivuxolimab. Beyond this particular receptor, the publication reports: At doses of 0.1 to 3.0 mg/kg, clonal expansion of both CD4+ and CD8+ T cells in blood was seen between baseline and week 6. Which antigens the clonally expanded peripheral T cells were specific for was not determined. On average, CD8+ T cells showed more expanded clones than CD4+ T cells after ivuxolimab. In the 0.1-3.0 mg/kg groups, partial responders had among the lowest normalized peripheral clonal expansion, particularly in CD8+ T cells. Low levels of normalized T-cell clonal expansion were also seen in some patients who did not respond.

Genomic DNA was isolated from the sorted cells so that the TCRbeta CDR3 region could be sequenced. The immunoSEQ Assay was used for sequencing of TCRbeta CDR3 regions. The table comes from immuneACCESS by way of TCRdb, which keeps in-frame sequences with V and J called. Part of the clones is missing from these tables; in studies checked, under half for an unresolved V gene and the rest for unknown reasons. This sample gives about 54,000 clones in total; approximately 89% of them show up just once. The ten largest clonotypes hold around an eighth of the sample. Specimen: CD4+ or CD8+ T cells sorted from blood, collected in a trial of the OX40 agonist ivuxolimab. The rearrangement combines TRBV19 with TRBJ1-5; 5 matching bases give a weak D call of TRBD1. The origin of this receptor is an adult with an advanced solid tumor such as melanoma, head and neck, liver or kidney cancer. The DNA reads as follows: TGTGCCAGTAGTCGGGCGGGGCCCTATAGCAATCAGCCCCAGCATTTT. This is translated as CASSRAGPYSNQPQHF.